The T cell receptor beta chain under discussion was sequenced for a study of blood T cell repertoires in COVID-19. The data were produced by immunoSEQ multiplex PCR, yet TCRdb's version contains in-frame clones alone and is incomplete. The sample consists of hundreds of thousands of clones, roughly 86% of them appearing once. V lost 1 base, J lost 0 bases, and 1 base stayed unmatched. The CDR3 contains 15 residues. The germline V gene encodes CDR1 SGHNT and CDR2 YENEEA. The TCR comes from a woman aged 55-69 years who had recovered from COVID-19. The specimen sequenced was peripheral blood. This rearrangement joins TRBV11-3 to TRBJ1-1; 8 positions match TRBD1. The CDR3 is CASSLGTGMNTEAFF. The CDR3, as DNA: TGTGCCAGCAGCTTAGGGACAGGGATGAACACTGAAGCTTTCTTT.